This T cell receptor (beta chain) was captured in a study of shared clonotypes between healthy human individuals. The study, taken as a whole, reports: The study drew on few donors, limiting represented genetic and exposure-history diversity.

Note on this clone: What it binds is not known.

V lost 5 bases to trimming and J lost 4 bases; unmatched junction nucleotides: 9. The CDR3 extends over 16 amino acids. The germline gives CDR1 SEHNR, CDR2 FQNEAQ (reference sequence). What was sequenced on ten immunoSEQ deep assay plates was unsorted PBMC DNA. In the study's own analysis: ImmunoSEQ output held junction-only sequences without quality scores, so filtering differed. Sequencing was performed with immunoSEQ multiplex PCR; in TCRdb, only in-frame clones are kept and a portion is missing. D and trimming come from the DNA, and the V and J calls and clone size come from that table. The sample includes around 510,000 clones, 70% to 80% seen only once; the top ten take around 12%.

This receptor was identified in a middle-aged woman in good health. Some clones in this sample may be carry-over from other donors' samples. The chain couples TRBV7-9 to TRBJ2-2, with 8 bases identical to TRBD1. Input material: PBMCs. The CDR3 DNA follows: TGTGCCAGCAGCCCCAGAAGCGGACAGGGCACCGGGGAGCTGTTTTTT. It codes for CASSPRSGQGTGELFF.